This T cell receptor (beta chain) was documented in a study of cytomegalovirus exposure and HLA in healthy donors. PCR used 60 Vbeta primers and 13 Jbeta primers. Some clones are missing from TCRdb's copy, which holds only in-frame ones; the method was immunoSEQ multiplex PCR. The sample includes nearly 95,000 clones, roughly three fifths seen only once; the top ten take roughly 6%. V was cut by 2 bases and J by 6 bases, with 11 bases left in between. CDR3 length: 14 amino acids. Germline CDR1 and CDR2: SGHRS and YFSETQ. This clone was picked up a small number of times. The receptor was derived from a woman under 40 in good health and CMV-seronegative. Material: PBMCs. V is TRBV5-1 and J is TRBJ2-2, with D tentatively TRBD1 (5 bases). CDR3 region: CASSFIRGSGELFF. DNA for the CDR3: TGCGCCAGCAGCTTTATTAGGGGATCCGGGGAGCTGTTTTTT.